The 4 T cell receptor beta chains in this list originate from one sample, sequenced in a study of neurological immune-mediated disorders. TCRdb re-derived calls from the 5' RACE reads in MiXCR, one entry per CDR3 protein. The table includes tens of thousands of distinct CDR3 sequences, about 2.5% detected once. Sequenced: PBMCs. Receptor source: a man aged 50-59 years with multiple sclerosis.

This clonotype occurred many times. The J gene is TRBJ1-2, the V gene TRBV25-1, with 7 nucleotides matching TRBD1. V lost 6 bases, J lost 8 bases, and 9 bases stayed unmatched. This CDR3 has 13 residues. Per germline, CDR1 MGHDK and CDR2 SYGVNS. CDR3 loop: CASSRDSDGGYTF. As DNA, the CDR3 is TGTGCCAGCAGCCGGGACAGTGATGGGGGCTACACCTTC.

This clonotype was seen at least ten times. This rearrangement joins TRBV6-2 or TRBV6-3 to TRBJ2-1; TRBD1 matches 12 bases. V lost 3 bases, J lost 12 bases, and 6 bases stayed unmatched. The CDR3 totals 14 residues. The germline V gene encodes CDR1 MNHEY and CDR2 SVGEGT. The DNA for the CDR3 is TGTGCCAGCAGTTATAGGGACAGGGGGCAGGTGCAGTTCTTC. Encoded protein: CASSYRDRGQVQFF.

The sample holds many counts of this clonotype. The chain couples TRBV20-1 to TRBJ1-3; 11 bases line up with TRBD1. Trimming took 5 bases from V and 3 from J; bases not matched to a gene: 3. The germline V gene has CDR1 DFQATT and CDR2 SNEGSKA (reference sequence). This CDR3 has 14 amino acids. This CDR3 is CSAGQGAFGNTIYF. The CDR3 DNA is TGCAGTGCTGGACAGGGGGCTTTTGGAAACACCATATATTTT.

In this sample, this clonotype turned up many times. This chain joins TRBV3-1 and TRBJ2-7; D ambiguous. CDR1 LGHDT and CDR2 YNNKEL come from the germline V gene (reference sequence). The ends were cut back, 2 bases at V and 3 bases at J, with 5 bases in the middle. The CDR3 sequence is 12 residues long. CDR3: CASSQMDYEQYF. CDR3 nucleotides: TGTGCCAGCAGCCAAATGGACTACGAGCAGTACTTC.